The T cell receptor (beta chain) under discussion was sequenced for a study of T cell clonotyping in hematopoietic cell transplantation. Overall study findings and caveats: After transplant, recipient diversity fell while pathologically expanded clonotypes grew through day 180. At the given depth, recipient repertoires were over 95% de novo clonotypes. Broader posttransplant TCR repertoire diversity was predicted by graft donor and pretransplant recipient Inverse Simpson Index values.

Assay used: immunoSEQ multiplex PCR; TCRdb lists only in-frame clones, some missing. This table holds 2,500 to 3,500 clones, over 60% found once. Details on this clone: Its matching antigen is unknown.

The germline V gene has CDR1 SNHLY and CDR2 FYNNEI. The CDR3 runs 15 residues. Trimming took off 0 bases at V and 2 bases at J, with 10 bases between the two ends. Samples: about 28 days before transplant, then days 30, 100 and 180 after. J is TRBJ1-2 and V is TRBV2; D not resolved. The source was peripheral blood mononuclear cells, collected 30 days after allogeneic stem cell transplant. The sequence derives from a female patient in her thirties or forties who had an allogeneic stem cell transplant, so T cells may come from the graft donor. Some clones in this sample may be carry-over from other donors' samples. CDR3 in amino acids: CASSEASDQNYGYTF. The CDR3 nucleotides are TGTGCCAGCAGTGAAGCTTCGGACCAGAACTATGGCTACACCTTC.